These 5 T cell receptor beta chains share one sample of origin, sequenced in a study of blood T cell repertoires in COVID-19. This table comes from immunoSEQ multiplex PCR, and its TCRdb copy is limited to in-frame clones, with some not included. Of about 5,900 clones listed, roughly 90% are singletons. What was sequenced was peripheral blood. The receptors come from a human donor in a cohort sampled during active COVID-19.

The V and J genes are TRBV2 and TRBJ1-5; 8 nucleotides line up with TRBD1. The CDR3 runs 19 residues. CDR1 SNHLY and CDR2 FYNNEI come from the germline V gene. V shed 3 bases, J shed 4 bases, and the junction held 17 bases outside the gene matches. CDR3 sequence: CASSDGQGGSSVANQPQHF. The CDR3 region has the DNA TGTGCCAGCAGTGATGGACAGGGTGGGTCATCTGTAGCAAATCAGCCCCAGCATTTT.

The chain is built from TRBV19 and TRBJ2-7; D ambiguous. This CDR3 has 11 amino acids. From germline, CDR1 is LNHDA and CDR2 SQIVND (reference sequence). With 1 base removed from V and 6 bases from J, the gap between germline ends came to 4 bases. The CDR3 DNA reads TGTGCCAGTAGTATAGGCGGCGAGCAGTACTTC. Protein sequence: CASSIGGEQYF.

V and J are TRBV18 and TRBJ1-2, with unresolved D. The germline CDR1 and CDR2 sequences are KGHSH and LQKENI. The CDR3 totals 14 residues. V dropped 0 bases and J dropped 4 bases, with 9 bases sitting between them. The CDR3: CASSPPGRVYGYTF. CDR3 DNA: TGTGCCAGCTCACCACCGGGGAGGGTCTATGGCTACACCTTC.

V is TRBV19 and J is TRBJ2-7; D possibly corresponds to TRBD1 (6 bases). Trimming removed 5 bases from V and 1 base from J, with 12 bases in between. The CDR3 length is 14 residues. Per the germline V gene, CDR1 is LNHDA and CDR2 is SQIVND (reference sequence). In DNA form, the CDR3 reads TGTGCCAGTAGTCCAGGGGTCGGGTCCTACGAGCAGTACTTC. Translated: CASSPGVGSYEQYF.

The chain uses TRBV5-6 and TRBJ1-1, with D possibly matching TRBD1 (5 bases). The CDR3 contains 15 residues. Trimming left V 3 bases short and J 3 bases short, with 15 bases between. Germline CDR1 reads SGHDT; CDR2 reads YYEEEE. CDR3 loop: CASSWGVARYTEAFF. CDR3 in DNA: TGTGCCAGCAGCTGGGGGGTGGCCAGGTACACTGAAGCTTTCTTT. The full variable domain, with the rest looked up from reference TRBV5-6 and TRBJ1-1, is DAGVTQSPTHLIKTRGQQVTLRCSPKSGHDTVSWYQQALGQGPQFIFQYYEEEERQRGNFPDRFSGHQFPNYSSELNVNALLLGDSALYLCASSWGVARYTEAFFGQGTRLTVV.